Shown below are 18 T cell receptor beta chains from a single sample sequenced in a study of preoperative IRX-2 immunotherapy in early breast cancer. The treatment: preoperative locoregional IRX-2 cytokine immunotherapy. Clones were sequenced by immunoSEQ multiplex PCR, and TCRdb holds only the in-frame ones, with some missing. The sample shows roughly 29,000 clones, roughly 90% of them seen only once. The sample was taken from a patient treated with IRX-2 immunotherapy. Receptors were obtained from a human donor with breast cancer.

The chain is built from TRBV4-2 and TRBJ2-3; 10 bases fit TRBD1. Germline V CDR1 and CDR2: LGHNA, YNFKEQ. J lost 2 bases, V lost 0 bases, and 8 bases had no gene match. The CDR3 is 18 residues long. CDR3 DNA sequence: TGTGCCAGCAGCCAAGATTGGAGACAGGGGGCTTTCACAGATACGCAGTATTTT. As protein: CASSQDWRQGAFTDTQYF.

This clone was picked up a small number of times. The rearrangement links TRBV6-5 to TRBJ1-5, with 7 nucleotides matching TRBD1. V trimming: 5 bases; J trimming: 3 bases; junction bases outside the gene matches: 7. There are 15 residues in the CDR3. CDR1 is MNHEY and CDR2 is SVGAGI in the germline V gene. The CDR3 protein is CASSISGTDNQPQHF. The CDR3 nucleotides read TGTGCCAGCAGTATATCCGGGACAGACAATCAGCCCCAGCATTTT.

The V gene is TRBV5-1, the J gene TRBJ1-1; 9 nucleotides agree with TRBD1. V lost 5 bases and J lost 6; bases outside the gene matches: 8. Germline V gene data show CDR1 as SGHRS and CDR2 as YFSETQ. The CDR3 contains 14 residues. Here the CDR3 DNA reads TGCGCCAGCAGTAGGGACAGGGCGAGTTCTGAAGCTTTCTTT. Protein sequence: CASSRDRASSEAFF. The entire variable domain, with the rest obtained from reference TRBV5-1 and TRBJ1-1, is as follows: KAGVTQTPRYLIKTRGQQVTLSCSPISGHRSVSWYQQTPGQGLQFLFEYFSETQRNKGNFPGRFSGRQFSNSRSEMNVSTLELGDSALYLCASSRDRASSEAFFGQGTRLTVV.

The chain carries TRBV11-2 and TRBJ1-2; D gene uncertain. The CDR3 extends over 13 amino acids. Deletions cut 1 base from V and 8 bases from J, with 11 bases between. Germline CDR1 and CDR2: SGHAT and FQNNGV. CDR3 sequence: CASSLGSGWGYTF. CDR3 coding DNA: TGTGCCAGCAGCTTAGGTTCCGGGTGGGGCTACACCTTC.

This rearrangement joins TRBV27 to TRBJ1-1; D is uncertain. The CDR3 contains 13 residues. Germline lookup yields CDR1 MNHEY and CDR2 SMNVEV (reference sequence). Trimming stripped 0 bases from V and 5 bases from J, with 7 bases between. The CDR3 loop reads CASSLSLGTEAFF. In DNA, the CDR3 is TGTGCCAGCAGTTTATCCCTCGGTACTGAAGCTTTCTTT.

The V and J genes are TRBV19 and TRBJ2-1; 8 bases fit TRBD2. V lost 0 bases, J lost 7 bases, and 8 bases stayed unmatched. This CDR3 is built from 16 residues. In germline, CDR1 is LNHDA, CDR2 SQIVND (reference sequence). This CDR3 is CASSIDRSGSLNEQFF. The CDR3 DNA is TGTGCCAGTAGTATAGATAGGAGCGGGAGTTTAAATGAGCAGTTCTTC.

The genes are TRBV29-1 and TRBJ2-2; 12 bases align to TRBD2. The CDR3 runs to 15 residues. CDR1 is SQVTM, CDR2 ANQGSEA, per germline. V shed 6 bases and J 5 bases; nucleotides not matched to a gene: 7. CDR3 residues: CSVQTSGSRTGELFF. The CDR3 region has the DNA TGCAGCGTCCAGACTAGCGGGAGTCGGACCGGGGAGCTGTTTTTT.

The rearrangement links TRBV6-1 to TRBJ2-5; unclear D gene. This CDR3 is built from 15 residues. Trimming took 2 bases from V and 0 from J, leaving 10 bases between them. Germline-derived CDR1 and CDR2 are MNHNS and SASEGT. The CDR3 loop is CASSEPSLYQETQYF. The CDR3 nucleotides are TGTGCCAGCAGTGAACCCTCCTTGTACCAAGAGACCCAGTACTTC.

CDR3 loop: CASMVDYGYTF. In DNA form, the CDR3 reads TGTGCCAGCATGGTGGACTATGGCTACACCTTC. This chain uses TRBV28 with TRBJ1-2; D call uncertain. The CDR3 covers 11 residues. The V gene lost 7 bases and the J gene lost 3 bases, with 6 bases spanning the gap. The germline V gene encodes CDR1 MDHEN and CDR2 SYDVKM.

A few counts support this clone. This chain uses TRBV18 with TRBJ1-3, with D unclear. Deletions cut 0 bases from V and 8 bases from J, with 11 bases between. The CDR3 spans 14 residues. CDR1 KGHSH and CDR2 LQKENI come from the germline V gene. The CDR3 loop reads CASSPPTLRDTIYF. The CDR3, as DNA: TGTGCCAGCTCACCACCTACCTTACGGGACACCATATATTTT.

This chain links TRBV15 with TRBJ2-1, with D perhaps TRBD2 (6 bases). V lost 3 bases and J 9 bases, leaving 15 bases between the germline ends. Germline CDR1 reads LNHNV; CDR2 reads YYDKDF (reference sequence). The CDR3 extends over 14 amino acids. The CDR3 loop is CATSRDYRWGEQFF. The CDR3 DNA follows: TGTGCCACCAGCAGGGACTACCGCTGGGGTGAGCAGTTCTTC.

The sample holds one count of this clone. The rearrangement links TRBV11-2 to TRBJ2-7, with D perhaps matching TRBD1 (5 bases). The V end was cut by 0 bases, the J end by 2 bases, with 11 bases between. Germline V gives CDR1 SGHAT, CDR2 FQNNGV. The CDR3 totals 15 residues. CDR3 residues: CASSLEDTGTYEQYF. Here the CDR3 DNA reads TGTGCCAGCAGCTTAGAAGACACAGGCACCTACGAGCAGTACTTC. Variable domain in full (rest from reference TRBV11-2 and TRBJ2-7): EAGVAQSPRYKIIEKRQSVAFWCNPISGHATLYWYQQILGQGPKLLIQFQNNGVVDDSQLPKDRFSAERLKGVDSTLKIQPAKLEDSAVYLCASSLEDTGTYEQYFGPGTRLTVT.

The table lists this clone with a count of one. This sequence joins TRBV28 and TRBJ1-2; TRBD1 aligns across 11 bases. The CDR3 totals 16 residues. V trimming: 6 bases; J trimming: 4 bases; junction bases outside the gene matches: 10. Germline V CDR1 and CDR2: MDHEN, SYDVKM. CDR3 amino acids: CASRPRTGGAGYGYTF. CDR3 bases: TGTGCCAGCAGACCCCGGACAGGGGGCGCGGGCTATGGCTACACCTTC.

V usage is TRBV5-1 and J usage is TRBJ1-1; D gene uncertain. Trimming stripped 3 bases from V and 1 base from J, with 13 bases between. Germline values: CDR1 SGHRS, CDR2 YFSETQ. The CDR3 consists of 15 residues. Here the CDR3 DNA reads TGCGCCAGCAGCTACGATGGCAGAGCGAACACTGAAGCTTTCTTT. It yields the protein CASSYDGRANTEAFF.

J is TRBJ2-5 and V is TRBV7-2; 8 bases are a match to TRBD1. In germline, CDR1 is SGHTA, CDR2 FQGNSA. The V segment lost 1 base and the J segment 5 bases; nucleotides outside the gene matches: 6. The CDR3 length is 15 residues. CDR3 coding DNA: TGTGCCAGCAGCTTAGGCCCAGGGGGCAAGGAGACCCAGTACTTC. Translating it yields CASSLGPGGKETQYF.

The rearrangement joins TRBV2 to TRBJ1-2; D gene uncertain. The V and J ends lost 5 bases and 8 bases respectively, with 9 bases between them. The germline V gene encodes CDR1 SNHLY and CDR2 FYNNEI. This CDR3 is built from 11 residues. The CDR3 nucleotides read TGTGCCAGCAGTCGATTTCCGGGCTACACCTTC. This encodes CASSRFPGYTF.

This chain connects TRBV5-1 to TRBJ2-5; the D gene is possibly TRBD1 (7 bases). Per germline, CDR1 SGHRS and CDR2 YFSETQ. V lost 4 bases and J 5 bases, leaving 18 bases between the germline ends. The CDR3 has 15 amino acids. The CDR3 is CASSGTQGGGETQYF. DNA for the CDR3: TGCGCCAGCAGCGGGACCCAGGGGGGAGGTGAGACCCAGTACTTC.

This chain uses TRBV4-1 with TRBJ2-5, with TRBD2 matching 9 bases. CDR1 is MGHRA and CDR2 is YSYEKL in the germline V gene. Trimming cost V 4 bases and J 5 bases; bases outside gene matches: 14. This CDR3 is built from 17 residues. The CDR3, as DNA: TGCGCCAGCAGCCGAGAAGGGGCGGGAGGGCCTCGGGAGACCCAGTACTTC. Its protein is CASSREGAGGPRETQYF.